This T cell receptor (beta chain) was observed in a study of blood T cells in healthy people across ages. The second PCR ran roughly 6 to 11 cycles with a sample-barcoded 5' primer and J-beta primers. TCRdb independently ran MiXCR on the 5' RACE reads; one entry per CDR3 protein. Of just over 1 million distinct CDR3 sequences in the sample, 40% to 55% were seen once. The CDR3 is 17 residues long. Germline CDR1 and CDR2: MNHEY and SMNVEV (reference sequence). Trimming pared 2 bases from V and 3 bases from J, leaving 20 bases between. The genes are TRBV27 and TRBJ2-7; tentative D call: TRBD2 (6 bases). The sequenced sample consisted of blood. This TCR was sampled from a woman in her sixties in good health. CDR3 protein: CASSLLRRHGGGYEQYF. DNA for the CDR3: TGTGCCAGCAGTTTACTACGAAGACACGGGGGTGGCTACGAGCAGTACTTC.